This TCR beta chain comes out of a study of control samples from healthy donors and cancer patients. Clones were sequenced by immunoSEQ multiplex PCR, and TCRdb holds only the in-frame ones, with some missing. The sample has 90,000 to 150,000 clones, approximately 90% seen once. The sample holds one count of this clone. The V end was cut by 4 bases, the J end by 0 bases, with 8 bases between. Germline V gene data show CDR1 as SGHRS and CDR2 as YFSETQ. The CDR3 loop spans 14 amino acids. Sequencing used blood. The receptor was derived from a man between 40 and 49 years old in good health. This chain uses TRBV5-1 with TRBJ1-5; tentative D call: TRBD1 (5 bases). The CDR3 loop is CASSQDSSNQPQHF. The CDR3 nucleotides are TGCGCCAGCAGCCAAGACAGTAGCAATCAGCCCCAGCATTTT.